This record looks at one T cell receptor beta chain sequence and its context. It has no known antigen specificity. Base qualities are not at hand, and no much larger clone is one base apart. Synthetic TCR analog templates were spiked into each PCR so that absolute template abundance could be estimated from read counts. TCRbeta CDR3 regions were amplified from genomic DNA with bias-controlled V and J gene primers using the immunoSEQ assay. Rearranged TCRbeta segments were sequenced at approximately 20X coverage. In the paper's pipeline: Clustering was used to correct sequencing errors, and CDR3s were annotated against IMGT to assign V, D and J genes. Downstream analyses used only productive TCRbeta rearrangements, leaving out any out-of-frame or stop-codon sequences. To compute clonality, Shannon entropy was normalized by the log of the number of unique productive sequences and then subtracted from one. Fisher's exact test with Benjamini-Hochberg correction, using a cutoff of adjusted p below 0.01, was how clones that differed between time points or between blood and tumor were identified. In its TCRdb copy, this immuneACCESS table keeps in-frame sequences only and misses some clones. Where compared with another copy, unresolved V genes explain less than half of these, and the others have no known cause. V and J calls and clone size are copied from that table; D and trimming were computed from the DNA. This sample holds around 62,000 clones; around nine tenths were observed only once. Jointly, the top ten make up roughly 10% of the sample.

The germline V gene (reference sequence) sets CDR1 to LNHNV and CDR2 to YYDKDF. There are 17 amino acids in the CDR3, from cysteine to phenylalanine inclusive. The only DNA kept is the CDR3, 51 bases in frame from the first base. The trim is 1 base for V and 2 bases for J, with a gap of 14 bases between the germline ends. According to the study, the label for this sample's time point signals: peripheral blood 6 weeks after treatment start. The cohort included 25 to 30 patients with locally advanced or metastatic urothelial carcinoma who were treated at Memorial Sloan Kettering on a trial protocol. Peripheral blood mononuclear cells were collected pretreatment and during treatment, with between 1 and 8 total time points obtained per patient. The Qiagen DNeasy Blood extraction kit was used to purify genomic DNA from total PBMCs and tumor samples. Collected pretreatment and during treatment, PBMCs were isolated and stored as previously described.

This record comes from a study of PD-L1 blockade in urothelial cancer (dated by TCRdb to about 2017). Concerning the study at large: Therapy was started in the mid-2010s for all patients, and atezolizumab 1,200 mg was administered intravenously every 3 weeks. About 90% of the 29 patients were males with bladder-origin urothelial cancer, and about 60% of the 29 reported a prior smoking history. An ECOG performance status of 0 or 1 was recorded for the patients, and 0 to 3 prior chemotherapy regimens had been received by the patients. TCR sequencing covered pretreatment tumor samples and matched, serially collected peripheral blood taken before and after atezolizumab treatment. Durable clinical benefit was defined as a progression-free survival longer than 6 months, and TCR features were additionally tested against progression-free survival and overall survival. The study was an exploratory multi-omic analysis of somatic, immune and clinical correlates of response to PD-L1 blockade with atezolizumab in urothelial cancer. Durable clinical benefit was achieved by nine patients but not by the remaining 20. Blood samples were analyzed 3 weeks after the start of treatment (second dose) and 6 weeks after the start of treatment. In the same patients, whole exome sequencing and RNA sequencing of pretreatment tumors were performed in addition to TCR sequencing. Pretreatment blood TCR-seq was available for nearly 30 patients, at least one posttreatment blood collection was obtained for about 24 patients, and tumor TCR-seq was available for about 24 patients. Blood samples gave a median of about 140,000 T cells and 80,000 to 95,000 unique TCRs, with a median clonality of approximately 0.08. Study-wide conclusions, independent of this receptor: Small sample size (n ≈ 30) and many exploratory analyses mean the results are intended to be hypothesis-generating. Among patients with durable benefit, tumor-associated TCR clones showed greater expansion in peripheral blood 3 weeks after treatment started (n ≈ 20, p = 0.022). A pretreatment peripheral blood TCR clonality below the median was linked to improved progression-free and overall survival.

Sequenced here: PBMCs, sampled around atezolizumab (anti-PD-L1) treatment. The sequence derives from a man in his sixties with urothelial cancer. The chain couples TRBV15 to TRBJ1-4; TRBD1 could be the D gene, as 5 bases match. The CDR3 in this case is CATSRVGGGSTNEKLFF. The sequenced DNA: TGTGCCACCAGCAGAGTGGGGGGAGGTTCGACTAATGAAAAACTGTTTTTT.